Each of the 7 T cell receptor beta chains below was sequenced from the same sample in a study of blood T cell repertoires in COVID-19. The assay was immunoSEQ multiplex PCR, and TCRdb's table has in-frame clones only and misses some. The sample includes roughly 130,000 clones, about 85% of them seen just once. Sequencing used peripheral blood. The source is a woman aged 70-85 years with COVID-19, enrolled during active disease.

The genes are TRBV3-1 (or the pseudogene TRBV3-2) and TRBJ1-5; TRBD1 matches 7 bases. V trimming: 0 bases; J trimming: 5 bases; junction bases outside the gene matches: 4. From germline, CDR1 is LGHDT and CDR2 YNNKEL (reference sequence). This CDR3 contains 15 residues. The CDR3 here is CASSQDPGGHQPQHF. In DNA, the CDR3 is TGTGCCAGCAGCCAAGATCCAGGGGGACATCAGCCCCAGCATTTT.

The chain links TRBV2 to TRBJ1-1; 7 bases are shared with TRBD1. From germline, CDR1 is SNHLY and CDR2 FYNNEI. CDR3 length: 14 amino acids. Trimming removed 5 bases from V and 11 bases from J; junction bases left unmatched: 14. CDR3: CASSWAQTGSQAFF. The CDR3 bases are TGTGCCAGCAGTTGGGCCCAGACAGGGTCCCAGGCTTTCTTT.

The chain is built from TRBV6-5 and TRBJ1-2, with 7 bases identical to TRBD1. V was clipped by 6 bases and J by 3 bases; unmatched bases: 4. Per germline, CDR1 MNHEY and CDR2 SVGAGI. This CDR3 has 13 amino acids. The CDR3 region is CASRPGTDYGYTF. The CDR3 region has the DNA TGTGCCAGCAGACCCGGGACAGACTATGGCTACACCTTC.

This clone was counted a single time. The CDR3 is CASSYSIAEKLFF. CDR3 in DNA: TGTGCCAGCAGTTACTCGATAGCGGAAAAACTGTTTTTT. The chain is built from TRBV6-5 and TRBJ1-4; D gene uncertain. V lost 0 bases, J lost 8 bases, and 7 bases lay in between. The CDR3 contains 13 residues. Germline values: CDR1 MNHEY, CDR2 SVGAGI.

V and J are TRBV5-1 and TRBJ1-2, with 9 bases identical to TRBD1. Unmatched junction bases numbered 4, after V lost 3 bases and J lost 4 bases. This CDR3 is built from 14 residues. CDR1 is SGHRS and CDR2 is YFSETQ in the germline V gene. CDR3 sequence (DNA): TGCGCCAGCAGCTCGGACAGGGGAGGCTATGGCTACACCTTC. It yields the protein CASSSDRGGYGYTF. The full variable domain, its missing parts supplied by reference TRBV5-1 and TRBJ1-2, is KAGVTQTPRYLIKTRGQQVTLSCSPISGHRSVSWYQQTPGQGLQFLFEYFSETQRNKGNFPGRFSGRQFSNSRSEMNVSTLELGDSALYLCASSSDRGGYGYTFGSGTRLTVV.

The chain has TRBV2 and TRBJ2-7; D gene unclear. CDR3 length: 14 amino acids. CDR1 SNHLY and CDR2 FYNNEI come from the germline V gene. The ends were cut back, 4 bases at V and 5 bases at J, with 15 bases in the middle. The CDR3, as DNA: TGTGCCAGCAGTGCGGCCGGAGTTTCCAACGAGCAGTACTTC. This gives the protein CASSAAGVSNEQYF.

This chain uses TRBV30 with TRBJ1-1, with 9 nucleotides matching TRBD1. After removal of 0 bases from V and 4 bases from J, the junction contained 12 bases not matched to a gene. The germline V gene encodes CDR1 GTSNPN and CDR2 SVGIG (reference sequence). The CDR3 is made up of 17 amino acids. The CDR3 region has the DNA TGTGCCTGGAGTGTATCCTCATCGGGACAGGGTAGCACTGAAGCTTTCTTT. This translates into CAWSVSSSGQGSTEAFF.